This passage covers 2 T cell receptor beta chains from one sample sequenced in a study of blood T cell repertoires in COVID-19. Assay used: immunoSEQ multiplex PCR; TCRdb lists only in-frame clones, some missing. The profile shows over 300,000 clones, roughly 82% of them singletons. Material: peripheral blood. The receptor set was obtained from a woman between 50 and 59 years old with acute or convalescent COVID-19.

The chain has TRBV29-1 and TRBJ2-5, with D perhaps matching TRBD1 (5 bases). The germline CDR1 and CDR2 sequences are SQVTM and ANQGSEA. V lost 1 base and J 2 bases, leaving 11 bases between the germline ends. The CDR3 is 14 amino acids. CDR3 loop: CSVEGQNLQETQYF. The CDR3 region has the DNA TGCAGCGTTGAAGGACAGAACCTTCAAGAGACCCAGTACTTC. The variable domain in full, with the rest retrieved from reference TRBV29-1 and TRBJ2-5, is SAVISQKPSRDICQRGTSLTIQCQVDSQVTMMFWYRQQPGQSLTLIATANQGSEATYESGFVIDKFPISRPNLTFSTLTVSNMSPEDSSIYLCSVEGQNLQETQYFGPGTRLLVL.

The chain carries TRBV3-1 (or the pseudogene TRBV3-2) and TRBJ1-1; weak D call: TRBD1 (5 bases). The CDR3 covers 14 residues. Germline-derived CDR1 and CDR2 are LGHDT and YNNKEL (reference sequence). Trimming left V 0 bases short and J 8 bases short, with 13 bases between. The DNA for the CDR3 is TGTGCCAGCAGCCAAGATCTTGGGGCCGCGGAAGCTTTCTTT. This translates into CASSQDLGAAEAFF.